The table lists the clone carrying this T cell receptor beta chain with many counts. Antigen specificity is unknown. Unique molecular identifiers featured in how the TCRbeta library was prepared. TCRdb used MiXCR to reprocess the PCR reads, holding one entry per CDR3 protein. The data show roughly 670,000 distinct CDR3 sequences, roughly 13% seen once. The CDR3 totals 14 residues. Germline assignment: CDR1 LGHDT and CDR2 YNNKEL (reference sequence). V was shortened by 3 bases and J by 0 bases, with 3 bases between the two germline ends. These data originate in a study of T-cell reconstitution after alpha-beta-depleted transplantation in children. Broader study findings: Reports say that about two months after transplant, the alpha-beta T cells came out of several hundred graft clones that had expanded. Newly made T cells mostly supplied T-cell counts and diversity one year after transplant.

Sequencing used PBMCs, obtained before TCRalphabeta/CD19-depleted stem cell transplant. The chain is built from TRBV3-1 and TRBJ2-6; unclear D gene. This clonotype originated in a girl aged 2-10 years with congenital amegakaryocytic thrombocytopenia, due to receive a stem cell transplant. This CDR3 is CASSQSSGANVLTF. CDR3 nucleotides: TGTGCCAGCAGCCAGAGCTCTGGGGCCAACGTCCTGACTTTC.